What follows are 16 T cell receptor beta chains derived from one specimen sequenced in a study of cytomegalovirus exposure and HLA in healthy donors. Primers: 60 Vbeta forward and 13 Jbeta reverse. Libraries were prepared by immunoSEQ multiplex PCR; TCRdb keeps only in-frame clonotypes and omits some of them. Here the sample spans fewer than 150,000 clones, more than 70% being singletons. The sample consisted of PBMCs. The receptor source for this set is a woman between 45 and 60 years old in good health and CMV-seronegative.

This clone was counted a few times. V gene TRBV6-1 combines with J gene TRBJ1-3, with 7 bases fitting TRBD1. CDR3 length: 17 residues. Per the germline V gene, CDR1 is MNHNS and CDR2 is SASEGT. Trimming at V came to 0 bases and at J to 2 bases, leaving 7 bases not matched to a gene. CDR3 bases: TGTGCCAGCAGTGAAGCGGTTGAGGGGGCGGCTGGAAACACCATATATTTT. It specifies CASSEAVEGAAGNTIYF.

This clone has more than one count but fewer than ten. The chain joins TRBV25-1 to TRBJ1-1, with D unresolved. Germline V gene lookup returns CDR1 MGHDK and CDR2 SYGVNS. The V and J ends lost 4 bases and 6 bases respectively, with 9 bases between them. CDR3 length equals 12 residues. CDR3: CASSAGLPEAFF. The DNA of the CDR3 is TGTGCCAGCAGTGCCGGTTTACCTGAAGCTTTCTTT.

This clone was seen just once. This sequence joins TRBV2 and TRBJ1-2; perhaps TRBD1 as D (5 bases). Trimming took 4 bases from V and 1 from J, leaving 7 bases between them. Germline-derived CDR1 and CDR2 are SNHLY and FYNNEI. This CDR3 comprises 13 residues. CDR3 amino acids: CASSADSNYGYTF. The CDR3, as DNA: TGTGCCAGCAGTGCTGACAGTAACTATGGCTACACCTTC.

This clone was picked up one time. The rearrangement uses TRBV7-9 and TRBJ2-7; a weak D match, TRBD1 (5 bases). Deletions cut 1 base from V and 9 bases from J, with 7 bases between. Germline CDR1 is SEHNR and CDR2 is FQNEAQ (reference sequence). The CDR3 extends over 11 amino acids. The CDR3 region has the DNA TGTGCCAGCAGCTTAGGGCAGGGGCAGTACTTC. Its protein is CASSLGQGQYF.

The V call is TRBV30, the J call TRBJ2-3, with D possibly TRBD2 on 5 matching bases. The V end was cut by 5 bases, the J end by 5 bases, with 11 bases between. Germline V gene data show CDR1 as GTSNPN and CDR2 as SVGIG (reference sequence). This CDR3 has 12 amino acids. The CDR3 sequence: CAWGRRRDTQYF. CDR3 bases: TGTGCCTGGGGACGGAGGAGAGATACGCAGTATTTT. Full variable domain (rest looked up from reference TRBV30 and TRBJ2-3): SQTIHQWPATLVQPVGSPLSLECTVEGTSNPNLYWYRQAAGRGLQLLFYSVGIGQISSEVPQNLSASRPQDRQFILSSKKLLLSDSGFYLCAWGRRRDTQYFGPGTRLTVL.

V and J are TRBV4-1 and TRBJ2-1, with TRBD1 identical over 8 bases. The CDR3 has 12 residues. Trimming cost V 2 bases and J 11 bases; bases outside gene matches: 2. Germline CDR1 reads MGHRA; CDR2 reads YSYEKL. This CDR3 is CASSQQGAQQFF. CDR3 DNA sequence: TGCGCCAGCAGCCAACAGGGGGCGCAGCAGTTCTTC.

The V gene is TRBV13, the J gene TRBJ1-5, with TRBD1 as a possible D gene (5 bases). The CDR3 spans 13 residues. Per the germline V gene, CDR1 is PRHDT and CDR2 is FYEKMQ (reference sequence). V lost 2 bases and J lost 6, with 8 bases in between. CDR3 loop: CASSLRRGQPQHF. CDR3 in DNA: TGTGCCAGCAGCTTACGAAGGGGTCAGCCCCAGCATTTT.

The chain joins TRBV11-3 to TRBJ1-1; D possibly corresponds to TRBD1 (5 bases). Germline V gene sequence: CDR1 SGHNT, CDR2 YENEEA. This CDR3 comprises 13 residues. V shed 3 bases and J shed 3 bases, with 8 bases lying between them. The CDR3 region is CASSFDSDTEAFF. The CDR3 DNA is TGTGCCAGCAGCTTCGACAGCGACACTGAAGCTTTCTTT.

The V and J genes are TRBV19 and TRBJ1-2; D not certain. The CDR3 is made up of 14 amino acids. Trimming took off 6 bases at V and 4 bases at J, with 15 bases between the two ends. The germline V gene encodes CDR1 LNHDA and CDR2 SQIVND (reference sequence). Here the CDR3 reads CASRDFGQTYGYTF. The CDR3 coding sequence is TGTGCCAGTAGGGATTTTGGGCAGACCTATGGCTACACCTTC.

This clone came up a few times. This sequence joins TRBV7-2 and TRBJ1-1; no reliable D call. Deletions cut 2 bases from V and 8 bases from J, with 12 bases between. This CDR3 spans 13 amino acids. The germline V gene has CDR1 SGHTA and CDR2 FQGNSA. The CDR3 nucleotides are TGTGCCAGCAGCTTAAATCCGGGGATCGAAGCTTTCTTT. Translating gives CASSLNPGIEAFF. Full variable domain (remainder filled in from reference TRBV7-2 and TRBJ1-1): GAGVSQSPSNKVTEKGKDVELRCDPISGHTALYWYRQSLGQGLEFLIYFQGNSAPDKSGLPSDRFSAERTGGSVSTLTIQRTQQEDSAVYLCASSLNPGIEAFFGQGTRLTVV.

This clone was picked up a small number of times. DNA of the CDR3: TGTGCCAGTAACAGGGTATTAGACTCACCCCTCCACTTT. This encodes CASNRVLDSPLHF. The rearrangement links TRBV5-6 to TRBJ1-6; tentative D call: TRBD1 (6 bases). Germline assignment: CDR1 SGHDT and CDR2 YYEEEE. The CDR3 is 13 residues long. V lost 8 bases, J lost 10 bases, and 16 bases lay in between.

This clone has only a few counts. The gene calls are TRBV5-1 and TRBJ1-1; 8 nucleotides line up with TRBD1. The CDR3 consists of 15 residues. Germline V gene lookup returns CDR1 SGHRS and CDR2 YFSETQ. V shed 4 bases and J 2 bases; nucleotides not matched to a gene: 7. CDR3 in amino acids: CASSVQGQDNTEAFF. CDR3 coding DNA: TGCGCCAGCAGCGTCCAGGGACAGGACAACACTGAAGCTTTCTTT.

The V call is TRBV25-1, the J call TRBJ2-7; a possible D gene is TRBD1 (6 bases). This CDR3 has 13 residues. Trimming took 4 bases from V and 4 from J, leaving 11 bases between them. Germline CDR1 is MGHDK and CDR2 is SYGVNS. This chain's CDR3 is CASSGVTGYEQYF. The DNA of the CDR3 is TGTGCCAGCAGTGGCGTAACAGGGTACGAGCAGTACTTC.

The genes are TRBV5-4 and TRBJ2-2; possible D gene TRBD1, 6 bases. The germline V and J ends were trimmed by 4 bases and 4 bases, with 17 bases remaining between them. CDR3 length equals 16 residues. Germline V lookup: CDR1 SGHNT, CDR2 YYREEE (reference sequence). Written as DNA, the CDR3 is TGTGCCAGCAGCCACCCTTTACAGGGACGCACCGGGGAGCTGTTTTTT. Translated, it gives CASSHPLQGRTGELFF.

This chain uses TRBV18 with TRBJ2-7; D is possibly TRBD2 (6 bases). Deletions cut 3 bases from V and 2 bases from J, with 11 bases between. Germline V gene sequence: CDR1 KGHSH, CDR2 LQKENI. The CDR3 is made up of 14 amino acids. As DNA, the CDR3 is TGTGCCAGCTCACCGGGAGGAGGGGCCTACGAGCAGTACTTC. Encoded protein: CASSPGGGAYEQYF.

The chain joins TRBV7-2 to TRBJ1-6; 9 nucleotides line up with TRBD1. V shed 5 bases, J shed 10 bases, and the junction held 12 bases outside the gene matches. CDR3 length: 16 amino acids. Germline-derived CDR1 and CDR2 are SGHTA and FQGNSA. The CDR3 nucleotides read TGTGCCAGCAGCAAAGCACCGGGACAGGGTCGATCACCCCTCCACTTT. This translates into CASSKAPGQGRSPLHF.